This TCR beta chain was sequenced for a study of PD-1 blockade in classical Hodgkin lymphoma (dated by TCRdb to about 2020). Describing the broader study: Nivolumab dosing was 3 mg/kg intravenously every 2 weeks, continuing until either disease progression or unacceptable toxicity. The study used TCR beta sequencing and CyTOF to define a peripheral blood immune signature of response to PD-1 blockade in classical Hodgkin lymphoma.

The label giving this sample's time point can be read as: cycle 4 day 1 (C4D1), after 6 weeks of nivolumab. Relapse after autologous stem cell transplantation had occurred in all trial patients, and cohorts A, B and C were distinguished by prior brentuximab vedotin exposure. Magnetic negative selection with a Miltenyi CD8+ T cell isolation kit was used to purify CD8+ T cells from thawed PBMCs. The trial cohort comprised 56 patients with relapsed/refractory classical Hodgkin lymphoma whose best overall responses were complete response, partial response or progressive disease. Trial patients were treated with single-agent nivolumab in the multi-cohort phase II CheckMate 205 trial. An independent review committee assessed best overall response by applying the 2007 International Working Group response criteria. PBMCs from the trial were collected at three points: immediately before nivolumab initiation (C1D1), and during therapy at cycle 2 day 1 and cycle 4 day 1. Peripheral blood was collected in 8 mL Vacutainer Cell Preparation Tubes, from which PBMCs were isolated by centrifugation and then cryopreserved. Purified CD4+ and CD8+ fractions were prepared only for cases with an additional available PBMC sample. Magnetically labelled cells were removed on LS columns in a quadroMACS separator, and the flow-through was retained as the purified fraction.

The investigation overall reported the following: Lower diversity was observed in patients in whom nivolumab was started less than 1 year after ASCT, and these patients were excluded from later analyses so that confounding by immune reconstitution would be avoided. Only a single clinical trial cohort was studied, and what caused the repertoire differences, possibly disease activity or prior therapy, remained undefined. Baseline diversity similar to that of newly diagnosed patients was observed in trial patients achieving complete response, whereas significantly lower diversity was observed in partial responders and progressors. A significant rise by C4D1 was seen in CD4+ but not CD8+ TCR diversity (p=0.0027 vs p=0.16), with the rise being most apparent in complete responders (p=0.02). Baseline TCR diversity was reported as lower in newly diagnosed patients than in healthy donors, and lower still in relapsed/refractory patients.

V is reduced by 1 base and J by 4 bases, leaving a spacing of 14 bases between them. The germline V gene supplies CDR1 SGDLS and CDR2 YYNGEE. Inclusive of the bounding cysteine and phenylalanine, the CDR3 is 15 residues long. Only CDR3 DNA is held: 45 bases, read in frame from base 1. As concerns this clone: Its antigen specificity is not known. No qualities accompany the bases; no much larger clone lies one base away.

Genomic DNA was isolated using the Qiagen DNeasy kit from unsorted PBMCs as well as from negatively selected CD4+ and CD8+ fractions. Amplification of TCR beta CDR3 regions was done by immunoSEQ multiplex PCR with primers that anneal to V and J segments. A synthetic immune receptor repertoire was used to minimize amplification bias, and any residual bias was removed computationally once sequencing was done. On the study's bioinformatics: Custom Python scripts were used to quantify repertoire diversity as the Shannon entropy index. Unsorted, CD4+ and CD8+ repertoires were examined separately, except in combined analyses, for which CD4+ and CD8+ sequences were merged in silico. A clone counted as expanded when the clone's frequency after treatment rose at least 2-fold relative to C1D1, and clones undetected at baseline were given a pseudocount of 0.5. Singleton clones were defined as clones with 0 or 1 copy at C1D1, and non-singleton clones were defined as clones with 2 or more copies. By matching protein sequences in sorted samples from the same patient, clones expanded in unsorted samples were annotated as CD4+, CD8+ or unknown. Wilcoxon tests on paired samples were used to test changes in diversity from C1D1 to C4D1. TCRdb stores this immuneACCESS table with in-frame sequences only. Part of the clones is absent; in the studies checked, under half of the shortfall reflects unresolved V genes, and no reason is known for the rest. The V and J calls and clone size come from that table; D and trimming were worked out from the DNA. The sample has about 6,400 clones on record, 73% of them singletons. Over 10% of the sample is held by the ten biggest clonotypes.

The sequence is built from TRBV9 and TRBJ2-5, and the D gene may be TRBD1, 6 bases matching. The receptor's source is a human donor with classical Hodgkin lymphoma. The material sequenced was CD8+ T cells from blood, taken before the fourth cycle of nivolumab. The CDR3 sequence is CASSVTGTPTETQYF. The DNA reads TGTGCCAGCAGCGTAACAGGGACCCCCACAGAGACCCAGTACTTC.